This T cell receptor (beta chain) comes out of a study of cytomegalovirus exposure and HLA in healthy donors. Vbeta (60) and Jbeta (13) primers were used in the PCR. TCRdb's copy holds only in-frame clones and misses some; the assay was immunoSEQ multiplex PCR. This table holds roughly 100,000 clones, just under 80% found once. Germline-derived CDR1 and CDR2 are SEHNR and FQNEAQ (reference sequence). The CDR3 loop spans 13 amino acids. With 4 bases removed from V and 5 bases from J, the gap between germline ends came to 11 bases. This TCR came from a woman aged 40 to 55 in good health and CMV-seronegative. Source material: PBMCs. The gene calls are TRBV7-9 and TRBJ2-5; D remains ambiguous. CDR3 nucleotide sequence: TGTGCCAGCAGCTCGTCGGGTTGGGAGACCCAGTACTTC. Protein sequence: CASSSSGWETQYF.